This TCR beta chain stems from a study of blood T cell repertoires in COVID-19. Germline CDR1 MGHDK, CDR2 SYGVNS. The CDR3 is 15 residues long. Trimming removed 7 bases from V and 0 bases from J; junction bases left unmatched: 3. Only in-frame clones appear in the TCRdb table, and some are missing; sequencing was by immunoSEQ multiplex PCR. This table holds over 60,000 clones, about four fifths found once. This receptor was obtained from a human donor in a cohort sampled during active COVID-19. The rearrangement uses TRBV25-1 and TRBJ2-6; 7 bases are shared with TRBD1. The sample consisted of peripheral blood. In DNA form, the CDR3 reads TGTGCCAGCAAACAGGGGTCCTCTGGGGCCAACGTCCTGACTTTC. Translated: CASKQGSSGANVLTF.